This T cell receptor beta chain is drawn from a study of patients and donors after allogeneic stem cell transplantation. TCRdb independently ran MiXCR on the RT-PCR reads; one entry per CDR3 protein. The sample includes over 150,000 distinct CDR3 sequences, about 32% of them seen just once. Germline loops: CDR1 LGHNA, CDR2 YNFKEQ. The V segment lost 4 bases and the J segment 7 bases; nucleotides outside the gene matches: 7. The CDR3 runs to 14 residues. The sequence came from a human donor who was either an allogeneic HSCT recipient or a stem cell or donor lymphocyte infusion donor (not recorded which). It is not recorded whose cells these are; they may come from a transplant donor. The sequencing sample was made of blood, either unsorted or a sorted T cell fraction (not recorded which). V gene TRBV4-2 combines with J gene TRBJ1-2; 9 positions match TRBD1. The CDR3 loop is CASSRRTGEGGYTF. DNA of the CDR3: TGTGCCAGCAGCCGCCGGACAGGGGAGGGTGGCTACACCTTC.